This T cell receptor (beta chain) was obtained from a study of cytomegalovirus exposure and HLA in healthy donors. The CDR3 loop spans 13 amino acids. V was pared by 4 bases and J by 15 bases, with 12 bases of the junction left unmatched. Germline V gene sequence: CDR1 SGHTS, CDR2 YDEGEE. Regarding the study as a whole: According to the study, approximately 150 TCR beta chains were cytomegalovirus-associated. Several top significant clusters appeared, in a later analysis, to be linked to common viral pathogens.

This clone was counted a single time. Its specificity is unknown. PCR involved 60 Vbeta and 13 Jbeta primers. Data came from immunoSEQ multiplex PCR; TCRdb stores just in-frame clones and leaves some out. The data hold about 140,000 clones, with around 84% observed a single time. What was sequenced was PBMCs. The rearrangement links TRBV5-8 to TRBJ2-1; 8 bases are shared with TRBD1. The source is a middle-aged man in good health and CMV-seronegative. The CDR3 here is CASSIPRTGRVFF. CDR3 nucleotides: TGTGCCAGCAGCATTCCCCGGACAGGGCGGGTGTTCTTC. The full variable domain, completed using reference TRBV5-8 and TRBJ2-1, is EAGVTQSPTHLIKTRGQQATLRCSPISGHTSVYWYQQALGLGLQFLLWYDEGEERNRGNFPPRFSGRQFPNYSSELNVNALELEDSALYLCASSIPRTGRVFFGPGTRLTVL.